These 7 T cell receptor beta chains originate from one sample sequenced in a study of blood T cell repertoires in COVID-19. Sequencing was performed with immunoSEQ multiplex PCR; in TCRdb, only in-frame clones are kept and a portion is missing. Of about 48,000 clones in the sample, more than 75% were seen once. What was sequenced was peripheral blood. The receptors come from an elderly woman with COVID-19, enrolled during active disease.

V gene TRBV19 combines with J gene TRBJ1-5; 8 positions agree with TRBD1. Germline V lookup: CDR1 LNHDA, CDR2 SQIVND (reference sequence). The trim removed 5 bases at V and 1 base at J, leaving 13 bases unmatched. The CDR3 sequence is 18 residues long. This CDR3 reads CASSPGQDAWRSNQPQHF. CDR3 coding DNA: TGTGCCAGTAGTCCGGGACAGGACGCGTGGAGGAGCAATCAGCCCCAGCATTTT.

The gene calls are TRBV11-3 and TRBJ2-7; D might be TRBD2 (5 bases). The CDR3 length is 13 residues. Germline V gene data show CDR1 as SGHNT and CDR2 as YENEEA. Trimming took 4 bases from V and 2 from J, leaving 9 bases between them. CDR3 in amino acids: CASSSGITYEQYF. In DNA form, the CDR3 reads TGTGCCAGCAGCTCCGGGATTACCTACGAGCAGTACTTC. The whole variable domain, filled in from reference TRBV11-3 and TRBJ2-7, reads EAGVVQSPRYKIIEKKQPVAFWCNPISGHNTLYWYLQNLGQGPELLIRYENEEAVDDSQLPKDRFSAERLKGVDSTLKIQPAELGDSAVYLCASSSGITYEQYFGPGTRLTVT.

The rearrangement uses TRBV3-1 (or the pseudogene TRBV3-2) and TRBJ1-2; D gene ambiguous. Trimming pared 1 base from V and 2 bases from J, leaving 8 bases between. The germline CDR1 and CDR2 sequences are LGHDT and YNNKEL (reference sequence). The CDR3 length is 14 residues. The CDR3, as DNA: TGTGCCAGCAGCCAAGGAGCACGGAACTATGGCTACACCTTC. Protein: CASSQGARNYGYTF.

The chain is built from TRBV5-1 and TRBJ2-5; D is possibly TRBD2 (5 bases). Germline V lookup: CDR1 SGHRS, CDR2 YFSETQ. The CDR3 length is 15 residues. V was trimmed by 0 bases and J by 5 bases, leaving 14 bases between them. The CDR3 loop is CASSLAGPSGETQYF. CDR3 coding DNA: TGCGCCAGCAGCTTGGCAGGACCCTCGGGGGAGACCCAGTACTTC.

V and J are TRBV19 and TRBJ2-5; possibly TRBD2 for D (7 bases). Germline lookup yields CDR1 LNHDA and CDR2 SQIVND (reference sequence). V lost 5 bases and J 2 bases, leaving 21 bases between the germline ends. This CDR3 is 17 amino acids long. This CDR3 reads CASSPRGGEGTQETQYF. Written as DNA, the CDR3 is TGTGCCAGTAGTCCACGCGGGGGCGAGGGCACGCAAGAGACCCAGTACTTC.

This chain joins TRBV7-6 and TRBJ1-6; TRBD1 matches at 7 bases. The CDR3 covers 15 residues. Germline trimming cut 5 bases from V and 4 bases from J; bases unmatched to any gene: 5. The germline CDR1 and CDR2 sequences are SGHVS and FNYEAQ. CDR3 sequence reads: CASSLQTGYNSPLHF. The CDR3 nucleotides are TGTGCCAGCAGCCTACAGACAGGGTATAATTCACCCCTCCACTTT.

The V call is TRBV6-5, the J call TRBJ1-1; D is unclear. The CDR3 is 14 residues long. Germline V lookup: CDR1 MNHEY, CDR2 SVGAGI. Deletions cut 6 bases from V and 2 bases from J, with 13 bases between. CDR3 in amino acids: CASSDGRLNTEAFF. The CDR3 DNA follows: TGTGCCAGCAGCGACGGCAGGCTAAACACTGAAGCTTTCTTT.